The 25 T cell receptor beta chains reported below all come from one sample, sequenced in a study of blood T cell repertoires in COVID-19. Measured with immunoSEQ multiplex PCR; TCRdb has only the in-frame clones, and not every one. The sample has roughly 260,000 clones; about 87% are singletons. Sequenced sample: peripheral blood. The receptors come from a woman aged 40 to 50 with acute or convalescent COVID-19.

The chain links TRBV19 to TRBJ1-2, with 7 bases that match TRBD1. The V segment lost 9 bases and the J segment 0 bases; nucleotides outside the gene matches: 13. The CDR3 covers 16 residues. Per the germline V gene, CDR1 is LNHDA and CDR2 is SQIVND (reference sequence). CDR3 coding DNA: TGTGCCAGCAACCTACAGGGGACACCTACTAACTATGGCTACACCTTC. Translation gives CASNLQGTPTNYGYTF.

This clone was observed a few times. This chain links TRBV4-2 with TRBJ1-2; 8 bases are a match to TRBD1. Germline values: CDR1 LGHNA, CDR2 YNFKEQ. This CDR3 contains 15 residues. The ends lost 1 base at V and 8 bases at J; junction bases unmatched: 9. DNA for the CDR3: TGTGCCAGCAGCCAAGGTCAGGGACAGGCTCGGGGCTACACCTTC. Amino acids: CASSQGQGQARGYTF.

The chain is built from TRBV5-1 and TRBJ2-3; the match to TRBD1 covers 12 bases. Germline V gene data show CDR1 as SGHRS and CDR2 as YFSETQ. The CDR3 has 17 residues. Trimming removed 1 base from V and 5 bases from J; junction bases left unmatched: 8. The CDR3 loop reads CASSLSGQGARRDTQYF. The CDR3 nucleotides are TGCGCCAGCAGCTTGTCGGGACAGGGGGCGAGACGAGATACGCAGTATTTT.

The chain is built from TRBV19 and TRBJ1-5; TRBD1 is a possible D gene (5 bases). CDR3 length: 16 residues. Germline V gives CDR1 LNHDA, CDR2 SQIVND (reference sequence). Trimming pared 4 bases from V and 1 base from J, leaving 14 bases between. CDR3 sequence reads: CASSRRAQGSNQPQHF. The CDR3 coding sequence is TGTGCCAGTAGTAGAAGGGCGCAGGGCAGCAATCAGCCCCAGCATTTT.

V gene TRBV10-2 combines with J gene TRBJ1-1; D may be TRBD1 (6 bases). Germline loops: CDR1 WSHSY, CDR2 SAAADI. V lost 5 bases, J lost 0 bases, and 10 bases lay in between. The CDR3 contains 14 residues. The CDR3 is CASSLRGLNTEAFF. In nucleotides, the CDR3 is TGCGCCAGCAGTTTAAGGGGGTTGAACACTGAAGCTTTCTTT.

V is TRBV30 and J is TRBJ2-7, with 9 bases matching TRBD1. The length of the CDR3 is 12 residues. Trimming took 8 bases from V and 6 from J; bases not matched to a gene: 8. The V gene's germline CDR1 is GTSNPN and CDR2 SVGIG (reference sequence). Here the CDR3 DNA reads TGTGCCCTCAATACAGGGGGCCGCGAGCAGTACGTC. Its translation: CALNTGGREQYV.

The J gene is TRBJ1-1, the V gene TRBV19, with unresolved D. The CDR3 consists of 13 residues. The germline V gene has CDR1 LNHDA and CDR2 SQIVND (reference sequence). The V and J ends lost 2 bases and 5 bases respectively, with 9 bases between them. CDR3 bases: TGTGCCAGTAGTATAATGAGAGGGACTGAAGCTTTCTTT. This codes for CASSIMRGTEAFF.

This chain links TRBV6-5 with TRBJ1-1, with D tentatively TRBD1 (5 bases). Trimming shortened V by 5 bases and J by 3 bases, and 13 bases separated the two germline ends. CDR3 size: 14 residues. Germline V lookup: CDR1 MNHEY, CDR2 SVGAGI. The CDR3 is CASSNDRLYTEAFF. The CDR3 coding sequence is TGTGCCAGCAGTAACGACAGACTCTACACTGAAGCTTTCTTT.

This chain links TRBV9 with TRBJ2-2; the D gene is possibly TRBD2 (6 bases). The CDR3 length is 14 residues. Trimming took 0 bases from V and 6 from J, leaving 9 bases between them. Germline CDR1 is SGDLS and CDR2 is YYNGEE. The CDR3 sequence: CASSVGGGAGELFF. CDR3 nucleotides: TGTGCCAGCAGCGTAGGAGGAGGGGCCGGGGAGCTGTTTTTT.

The CDR3: CASSARTGPNSPLHF. CDR3 nucleotide sequence: TGTGCCAGCAGTGCCCGGACAGGCCCCAATTCACCCCTCCACTTT. The gene calls are TRBV6-6 and TRBJ1-6; 7 bases line up with TRBD1. The CDR3 sequence is 15 residues long. CDR1 and CDR2 from the germline V gene are MNHNY and SVGAGI (reference sequence). Unmatched junction bases numbered 8, after V lost 5 bases and J lost 7 bases.

This clone showed up just a few times. In nucleotides, the CDR3 is TGTGCCAGCAGCCTTCGACAGGGCCACCAAGAGACCCAGTACTTC. Translated, it gives CASSLRQGHQETQYF. The rearrangement links TRBV5-6 to TRBJ2-5, with 7 bases that match TRBD1. Germline CDR1 reads SGHDT; CDR2 reads YYEEEE. The CDR3 totals 15 residues. V shed 4 bases and J 0 bases; nucleotides not matched to a gene: 6.

The V gene is TRBV3-1 (or the pseudogene TRBV3-2), the J gene TRBJ1-1, with D perhaps TRBD1 (5 bases). V was cut by 1 base and J by 0 bases, with 9 bases left in between. The CDR3 length is 15 residues. CDR1 is LGHDT, CDR2 YNNKEL, per germline (reference sequence). CDR3 in amino acids: CASSQGQFMNTEAFF. Here the CDR3 DNA reads TGTGCCAGCAGCCAAGGACAGTTCATGAACACTGAAGCTTTCTTT.

The CDR3: CASSLRTRNSPLHF. In DNA, the CDR3 is TGTGCCAGCAGCTTAAGAACCCGGAATTCACCCCTCCACTTT. V usage is TRBV7-9 and J usage is TRBJ1-6, with D uncertain. The CDR3 loop spans 14 amino acids. The germline V gene encodes CDR1 SEHNR and CDR2 FQNEAQ (reference sequence). The ends were cut back, 2 bases at V and 7 bases at J, with 9 bases in the middle.

The V call is TRBV5-1, the J call TRBJ1-5; 10 bases fit TRBD1. This CDR3 has 14 amino acids. V lost 3 bases, J lost 6 bases, and 3 bases stayed unmatched. The germline V gene has CDR1 SGHRS and CDR2 YFSETQ. The CDR3 reads CASSSGQGGQPQHF. The CDR3 DNA reads as TGCGCCAGCAGCTCAGGACAGGGGGGTCAGCCCCAGCATTTT.

CDR3 sequence: CASRRALSYNSPLHF. In nucleotides, the CDR3 is TGTGCCAGCAGGCGGGCGCTCTCCTATAATTCACCCCTCCACTTT. V usage is TRBV6-5 and J usage is TRBJ1-6; D is uncertain. CDR1 and CDR2 from the germline V gene are MNHEY and SVGAGI. V was cut by 6 bases and J by 0 bases, with 9 bases left in between. The length of the CDR3 is 15 residues.

The rearrangement joins TRBV18 to TRBJ2-1; 8 bases map to TRBD1. Germline V gene lookup returns CDR1 KGHSH and CDR2 LQKENI. The CDR3 sequence is 14 residues long. Trimming cost V 2 bases and J 4 bases; bases outside gene matches: 1. CDR3 nucleotide sequence: TGTGCCAGCTCACCAGACAGGGGTTACAATGAGCAGTTCTTC. Encoded protein: CASSPDRGYNEQFF.

The chain recombines TRBV3-1 (or the pseudogene TRBV3-2) with TRBJ2-6, with D tentatively TRBD1 (6 bases). The CDR3 consists of 16 residues. The ends were cut back, 5 bases at V and 3 bases at J, with 14 bases in the middle. Germline V lookup: CDR1 LGHDT, CDR2 YNNKEL (reference sequence). The CDR3 here is CASSRLGAGGANVLTF. The CDR3 bases are TGTGCCAGCAGCAGACTGGGGGCAGGTGGGGCCAACGTCCTGACTTTC.

In the case of this clone: One junction end disagrees with the germline gene, perhaps due to a read error. The chain joins TRBV5-6 to TRBJ1-1; 7 bases agree with TRBD1. In germline, CDR1 is SGHDT, CDR2 YYEEEE. The length of the CDR3 is 14 residues. The CDR3 DNA sequence: TGTGTCAGCAGCACGGGACAGACCCCCACTGAAGCTTTCTTT. It encodes CVSSTGQTPTEAFF.

The chain joins TRBV14 to TRBJ2-5, with 9 bases lining up with TRBD1. The CDR3 covers 16 residues. Germline CDR1 is SGHDN and CDR2 is FVKESK. With V trimmed by 1 base and J by 2 bases, 5 bases remained unmatched. In nucleotides, the CDR3 is TGTGCCAGCAGCCAAGGAAATGGACAGGGGCAAGAGACCCAGTACTTC. It is translated as CASSQGNGQGQETQYF.

This clone was observed a single time. The chain combines TRBV2 with TRBJ1-1; D not resolved. Trimming left V 5 bases short and J 5 bases short, with 21 bases between. Germline CDR1 is SNHLY and CDR2 is FYNNEI. This CDR3 is built from 16 residues. In DNA form, the CDR3 reads TGTGCCAGCAGTCCTCCGACCGGGGTGGGATTGACTGAAGCTTTCTTT. Its protein product is CASSPPTGVGLTEAFF.

The J gene is TRBJ1-2, the V gene TRBV6-5, with a possible D match to TRBD1 (6 bases). The germline V and J ends were trimmed by 6 bases and 2 bases, with 10 bases remaining between them. Per the germline V gene, CDR1 is MNHEY and CDR2 is SVGAGI. The CDR3 consists of 13 residues. The DNA for the CDR3 is TGTGCCAGCAGGTCCGGACAGAACTATGGCTACACCTTC. Its protein is CASRSGQNYGYTF.

The V call is TRBV7-9, the J call TRBJ2-7; TRBD1 is a possible D gene (6 bases). The CDR3 has 14 residues. CDR1 SEHNR and CDR2 FQNEAQ come from the germline V gene (reference sequence). V shed 7 bases and J shed 2 bases, with 15 bases lying between them. CDR3 DNA sequence: TGTGCCAGCATTTTCCGGGACACGGCCTACGAGCAGTACGTC. This codes for CASIFRDTAYEQYV.

The rearrangement joins TRBV18 to TRBJ2-7; 7 positions agree with TRBD1. This CDR3 contains 16 residues. V was clipped by 3 bases and J by 4 bases; unmatched bases: 12. Germline V gene sequence: CDR1 KGHSH, CDR2 LQKENI. This CDR3 is CASSPTGKFERYEQYV. DNA for the CDR3: TGTGCCAGCTCACCGACAGGGAAATTTGAAAGGTACGAGCAGTACGTC.

For this clone: Sequence at one end of the junction differs from germline and may be a read error. This chain uses TRBV11-2 with TRBJ1-6; D ambiguous. This CDR3 spans 16 amino acids. CDR1 and CDR2 (germline): SGHAT, FQNNGV. CDR3 nucleotide sequence: TGTGCCAGCAGCCTAGAGGGTTACACGAGGAGTTCACCCCTCCACTTT. This translates into CASSLEGYTRSSPLHF.

The V call is TRBV29-1, the J call TRBJ1-2; no clear D gene. V lost 1 base and J 7 bases, leaving 10 bases between the germline ends. CDR1 and CDR2 from the germline V gene are SQVTM and ANQGSEA. The CDR3 sequence is 12 residues long. The CDR3 coding sequence is TGCAGCGTTGAAGTTAACTTCTCTGGCTACACCTTC. This sequence encodes CSVEVNFSGYTF.